This TCR beta chain was captured in a study of beta chain features in type 1 diabetes. The study, taken as a whole, reports: TCRB CDR3s were moderately but significantly shorter in Type 1 diabetes patients in all four CD4+ subsets.

The CDR3 has 15 amino acids. V lost 6 bases, J lost 2 bases, and 9 bases stayed unmatched. CDR1 and CDR2 (germline): SGHVS, FQNEAQ. Central memory, naive, regulatory and stem cell-like memory CD4+ cells were sorted by CD45RO/CCR7/CD25/CD127/CD95/CD27. Of note for this clone: Its antigen is not known.

Reverse transcription of all isolated RNA meant that expressed TCRB transcripts were sequenced. Some clones are missing from TCRdb's copy, which holds only in-frame ones; the method was immunoSEQ multiplex PCR. The data hold more than 95,000 clones, with 28% observed a single time. The rearrangement links TRBV7-8 to TRBJ2-7; 8 nucleotides match TRBD1. The clonotype was recovered from a woman aged 18 to 35 with type 1 diabetes. Sequencing was performed on central memory CD4+ T cells from blood. As DNA, the CDR3 is TGTGCCAGCAGGAGGATACCGGGACAGGCCTACGAGCAGTACGTC. The encoded protein is CASRRIPGQAYEQYV.